This entry features one T cell receptor (beta chain) sequence. As processed by the authors: The authors estimated nucleated cell counts from reference gene primer amplification. Generated by immunoSEQ multiplex PCR, the TCRdb table keeps only in-frame clones and is missing some. V, J and clone size are those of that table, while D and trimming were read from the DNA. Seen here are around 300,000 clones, about 85% observed once, and the top ten hold around 4.1%. These data are taken from a study of blood T cell repertoires in COVID-19. The overall study: Samples came from the United States, Italy and Spain, spanning acute and convalescent COVID-19. PBMCs, B-cell-depleted T cells, or T cells provided the cDNA or gDNA that made up the material.

CDR3 length equals 14 residues. Germline assignment: CDR1 MNHEY and CDR2 SMNVEV (reference sequence). V gave up 2 bases and J gave up 9 bases, with 11 bases separating them. Material: peripheral blood. This TCR was recovered from a woman between 45 and 60 years old with active or convalescent COVID-19. The rearrangement uses TRBV27 and TRBJ1-6; a weak D match, TRBD1 (5 bases). CDR3 in DNA: TGTGCCAGCAGTTTAGGGGCGTCAAGTTCACCCCTCCACTTT. Translation gives CASSLGASSSPLHF.